The clone carrying this TCR beta chain was counted between two and nine times. Its antigen remains unidentified. Time point in this sample: blood at routine non-recurrence follow-up after resection. Extraction of whole RNA from tumor, nontumor lung or frozen PBMC preceded unsorted sequencing. This sample stems from a study of spatial heterogeneity in lung cancer. Study-wide background: Detected beta-chain sequences consistently exceeded alpha-chain sequences. Averaged across combinations, each unique TCR and UMI pairing appeared more than ten times in raw reads, which were uncorrected. The study's findings and limits: There were more appearances of ubiquitous expanded tumor TCRs in blood at resection than at follow-up.

This CDR3 is 14 amino acids long. Per germline, CDR1 MNHEY and CDR2 SVGAGI. Trimming removed 8 bases from V and 0 bases from J, with 13 bases in between. The presence of a unique molecular identifier marked each TCR cDNA molecule. TCRdb re-called the 5' RACE reads with MiXCR, one entry per CDR3 protein. The repertoire holds about 47,000 distinct CDR3 sequences, more than 6.5% seen once, with less than 45% in the top ten. The genes are TRBV6-5 and TRBJ1-2, with D perhaps matching TRBD1 (5 bases). Sequenced here: PBMCs, sampled at follow-up. The source of this sequence is a female donor with early-stage non-small cell lung cancer. CDR3 amino acids: CASGRTPANYGYTF. CDR3 DNA sequence: TGTGCCAGCGGCCGGACACCAGCTAACTATGGCTACACCTTC.